This T cell receptor beta chain was sequenced in a study of control samples from healthy donors and cancer patients. Clones were sequenced by immunoSEQ multiplex PCR, and TCRdb holds only the in-frame ones, with some missing. The sample yields around 51,000 clones, 85% to 90% seen once. The J segment lost 2 bases and the V segment lost 7 bases, leaving 6 bases of the junction unmatched. Germline V lookup: CDR1 SQVTM, CDR2 ANQGSEA. CDR3 length: 14 residues. This clonotype was sampled from a man between 50 and 59 years old with head and neck cancer. The rearrangement uses TRBV29-1 and TRBJ2-1; 9 bases agree with TRBD1. Input material: PBMCs. The CDR3 bases are TGCAGCGGCGGACAGGGGACCACCTACAATGAGCAGTTCTTC. Residues: CSGGQGTTYNEQFF.